The present TCR beta chain was sequenced within a study of blood T cell repertoires in COVID-19. Turning to the study itself: Sites across the United States, Italy and Spain contributed samples from acute and convalescent COVID-19. PBMCs, B-cell-depleted T cells, or T cells provided the cDNA or gDNA that made up the material.

Study processing details: For nucleated cells, counts were estimated from reference gene primer amplification. TCRdb keeps only in-frame clones here, not all; method: immunoSEQ multiplex PCR. The V and J calls and clone size are taken from that table; D and trimming were inferred from the DNA. Here the sample spans 240,000 or so clones, roughly four fifths being singletons. Germline-derived CDR1 and CDR2 are LNHNV and YYDKDF (reference sequence). The CDR3 covers 14 residues. Trimming cost V 1 base and J 2 bases, with 9 bases left between them. The chain has TRBV15 and TRBJ2-7; D gene unclear. This receptor was identified in a woman older than 75 with acute or convalescent COVID-19. The sample taken for sequencing was peripheral blood. CDR3: CATSRGRHTYEQYF. In DNA form, the CDR3 reads TGTGCCACCAGCAGAGGCAGGCATACCTACGAGCAGTACTTC.